The entry below describes one T cell receptor (beta chain). The source of the sample is a study of T cell changes during pregnancy in multiple sclerosis. Sequenced by immunoSEQ multiplex PCR; TCRdb stores in-frame clones only, minus some. Among some 66,000 clones listed, around 90% were seen once. The CDR3 is 15 residues long. Germline V gene data show CDR1 as MNHEY and CDR2 as SMNVEV (reference sequence). V shed 4 bases, J shed 0 bases, and the junction held 3 bases outside the gene matches. The sequencing used CD8+ T cells from peripheral blood mononuclear cells, collected before pregnancy. This receptor was taken from a female donor with multiple sclerosis, enrolled in a pregnancy study. The V and J genes are TRBV27 and TRBJ2-7; TRBD1 matches at 10 bases. CDR3 nucleotides: TGTGCCAGCAGTTCGGGACAGGGGCCCTCCTACGAGCAGTACTTC. As protein: CASSSGQGPSYEQYF.